This TCR beta chain was identified in a study of CD8+CD57+ T cells in acquired aplastic anemia. The CDR3 spans 14 residues. CDR1 SEHNR and CDR2 FQNEAQ come from the germline V gene (reference sequence). Whoever was chosen for sequencing had shown CD8+CD57+ cell expansion by flow cytometry. Concerning this clonotype itself: The germline gene is not matched at one end of the junction; a read error may be the cause.

TCR beta VDJ and CDR3 profiles were obtained from a genomic DNA template. TCRdb reprocessed the reads with MiXCR, giving one entry per CDR3 protein. This table holds roughly 180,000 distinct CDR3 sequences, 63% found once. What was sequenced was sorted CD4+, CD8+, or CD8+CD57+ T cells (not recorded which) from PBMCs. This sequence joins TRBV7-9 and TRBJ2-5, with 8 bases fitting TRBD2. The clonotype was recovered from a human donor with aplastic anemia. CDR3 nucleotide sequence: TGTGCTAGCAGCTTACAAGCGGGAGAAGAGACCCAGTACTTC. It translates to CASSLQAGEETQYF.